A selection of T cell receptor beta chains follows, all from one sample in a study of cytomegalovirus exposure and HLA in healthy donors. Sequenced by immunoSEQ multiplex PCR; TCRdb stores in-frame clones only, minus some. This table holds about 160,000 clones, under 80% found once. Specimen: PBMCs. The receptor source for this set is a woman younger than 45 in good health and CMV-seronegative. Both conserved end residues are part of each CDR3. The order of the fields is J gene, V gene, CDR3 length, CDR3 protein.

J: TRBJ1-1
V: TRBV27
length: 13
CDR3: CASSLYAGTEAFF

J: TRBJ1-4
V: TRBV30
length: 16
CDR3: CAWSSYVGTGYQKLFF

J: TRBJ1-1
V: TRBV6-6
length: 10
CDR3: CASGITEAFF

J: TRBJ1-5
V: TRBV19
length: 16
CDR3: CASSSRTSGNNQPQHF

J: TRBJ1-2
V: TRBV4-1
length: 15
CDR3: CASSRPHEGNYGYTF

J: TRBJ2-1
V: TRBV5-6
length: 13
CDR3: CASSATSIYEQFF

J: TRBJ1-6
V: TRBV7-9
length: 18
CDR3: CASSPAGKDTGYNSPLHF

J: TRBJ1-2
V: TRBV7-9
length: 16
CDR3: CASSLRGGGFVSGYTF

J: TRBJ2-1
V: TRBV2
length: 13
CDR3: CASSVDSPNEQFF

J: TRBJ2-2
V: TRBV5-1
length: 16
CDR3: CASSFRAGANTGELFF

J: TRBJ2-5
V: TRBV29-1
length: 13
CDR3: CSVAGTPQETQYF

J: TRBJ1-1
V: TRBV5-1
length: 14
CDR3: CASSLSPSSQEAFF

J: TRBJ2-5
V: TRBV15
length: 13
CDR3: CATSRGGKATQYF

J: TRBJ2-1
V: TRBV5-1
length: 13
CDR3: CASNRDRDNEQFF

J: TRBJ2-5
V: TRBV18
length: 15
CDR3: CASSPGQNYQEAQYF

J: TRBJ2-2
V: TRBV2
length: 12
CDR3: CATGQHTGELFF

J: TRBJ1-5
V: TRBV4-1
length: 15
CDR3: CASSRGQGGNQPQHF

J: TRBJ1-2
V: TRBV19
length: 13
CDR3: CASSPGQGVGYTF

J: TRBJ2-1
V: TRBV14
length: 14
CDR3: CASSRLAGNNEQFF

J: TRBJ1-2
V: TRBV5-6
length: 14
CDR3: CASSSQKIIYGYTF

J: TRBJ1-5
V: TRBV7-9
length: 14
CDR3: CASSFQGSNQPQHF

J: NA
V: TRBV5-4
length: 14
CDR3: CASSLTQGPYEQYF

J: TRBJ2-7
V: TRBV27
length: 15
CDR3: CASSPRRRGGYEQYF

J: TRBJ1-4
V: TRBV7-9
length: 14
CDR3: CASSLDGWGEKLFF

J: TRBJ2-7
V: TRBV6-5
length: 12
CDR3: CARGGNNYEQYF

J: TRBJ2-7
V: TRBV7-9
length: 16
CDR3: CASSRGQGLLSYEQYF

J: TRBJ1-2
V: TRBV28
length: 16
CDR3: CASSLRGRQGTYGYTF

J: TRBJ1-1
V: TRBV6-1
length: 14
CDR3: CASTSGQRITEAFF

J: TRBJ2-5
V: TRBV5-8
length: 15
CDR3: CASSLDAGRGETQYF

J: TRBJ2-3
V: TRBV2
length: 17
CDR3: CASSVGGGLTNTDTQYF

J: TRBJ1-2
V: TRBV27
length: 15
CDR3: CASSSLDRPTRGYTF

J: TRBJ1-1
V: TRBV20-1
length: 11
CDR3: CSAPQVTEAFF

J: TRBJ2-7
V: TRBV4-2
length: 15
CDR3: CASSLRSRQGDEQYF

J: TRBJ2-1
V: TRBV7-2
length: 16
CDR3: CASSPEVGLAANEQFF

J: TRBJ1-2
V: TRBV2
length: 14
CDR3: CASSSTVLMGGYTF

J: NA
V: TRBV27
length: 15
CDR3: CASRPRTGSSYEQYF

J: TRBJ1-4
V: TRBV2
length: 14
CDR3: CASKMRATNEKLFF

J: TRBJ2-1
V: TRBV5-6
length: 14
CDR3: CASGTGTFYNEQFF

J: TRBJ1-3
V: TRBV5-1
length: 15
CDR3: CASSLAGSSGNTIYF

J: TRBJ2-1
V: TRBV18
length: 14
CDR3: CASSPRTGQDEQFF

J: TRBJ1-5
V: TRBV18
length: 15
CDR3: CASSPPGQERRPQHF

J: TRBJ2-3
V: TRBV30
length: 13
CDR3: CAWSLQGWNTQYF

J: TRBJ2-7
V: TRBV2
length: 14
CDR3: CASSQDRVRDEQYF

J: TRBJ2-6
V: TRBV7-6
length: 16
CDR3: CASSLDRLSGANGLTF

J: TRBJ1-6
V: TRBV7-9
length: 14
CDR3: CASSWGQYNSPLHF